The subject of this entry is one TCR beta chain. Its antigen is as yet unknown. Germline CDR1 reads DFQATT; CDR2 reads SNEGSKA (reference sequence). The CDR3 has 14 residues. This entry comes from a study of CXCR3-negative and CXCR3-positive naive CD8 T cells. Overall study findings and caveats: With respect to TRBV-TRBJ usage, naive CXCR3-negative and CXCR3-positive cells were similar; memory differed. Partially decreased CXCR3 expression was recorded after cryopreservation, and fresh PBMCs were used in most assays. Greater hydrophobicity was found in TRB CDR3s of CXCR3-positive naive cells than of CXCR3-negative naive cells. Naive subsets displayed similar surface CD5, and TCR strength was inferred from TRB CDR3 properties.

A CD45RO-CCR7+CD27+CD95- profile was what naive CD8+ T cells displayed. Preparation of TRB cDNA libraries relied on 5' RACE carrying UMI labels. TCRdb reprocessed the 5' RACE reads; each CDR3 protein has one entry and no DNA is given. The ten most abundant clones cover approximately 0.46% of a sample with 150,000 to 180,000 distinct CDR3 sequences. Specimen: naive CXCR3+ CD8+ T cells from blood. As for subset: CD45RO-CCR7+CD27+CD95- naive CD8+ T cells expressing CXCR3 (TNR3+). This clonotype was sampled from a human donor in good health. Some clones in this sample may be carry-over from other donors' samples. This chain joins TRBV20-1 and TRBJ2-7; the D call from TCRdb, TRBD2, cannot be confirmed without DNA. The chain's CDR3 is CSARPSGLTYEQYF.